Listed below are T cell receptor beta chains from one sample, sequenced in a study of cytomegalovirus exposure and HLA in healthy donors. TCRdb's copy holds only in-frame clones and misses some; the assay was immunoSEQ multiplex PCR. The sample lists about 160,000 clones; around 79% were seen once. The sequenced sample consisted of PBMCs. Receptor source: a female donor in good health and CMV-seronegative. The CDR3 runs from the conserved cysteine through the conserved F or W. Fields, in order: clone size, D gene, J gene, V gene, CDR3 DNA, CDR3 protein. The D gene is left open where the match is weak. Size is stated for part of the rows, as once, few or many counts, or as a class when the clone is expanded.

clone_size: few
d_call: NA
j_call: TRBJ1-1
v_call: TRBV6-6
cdr3_nt: TGTGCCAGCAGTTACACCAGGGGCTCTGAAGCTTTCTTT
cdr3_aa: CASSYTRGSEAFF

clone_size: once
d_call: TRBD2
j_call: TRBJ2-1
v_call: TRBV7-9
cdr3_nt: TGTGCCAGCAGTTTACCGGGACTAGCGGGAGTTGAGCAGTTCTTC
cdr3_aa: CASSLPGLAGVEQFF

clone_size: NA
d_call: NA
j_call: TRBJ1-5
v_call: TRBV11-2
cdr3_nt: TGTGCCAGCAGCCGTCGGTCAGGTCTTAGCAATCAGCCCCAGCATTTT
cdr3_aa: CASSRRSGLSNQPQHF

clone_size: NA
d_call: TRBD1
j_call: TRBJ1-4
v_call: TRBV4-3
cdr3_nt: TGCGCCAGCAGCCGGGACAGGGGGGAAAAACTGTTTTTT
cdr3_aa: CASSRDRGEKLFF

clone_size: NA
d_call: NA
j_call: TRBJ1-5
v_call: TRBV7-6
cdr3_nt: TGTGCCAGCAGCTTGGGGGGGGCCCAGCCCAGCACCAATCAGCCCCAGCATTTT
cdr3_aa: CASSLGGAQPSTNQPQHF

clone_size: NA
d_call: TRBD1
j_call: TRBJ2-7
v_call: TRBV28
cdr3_nt: TGTGCCAGCACCCCCGGGACAGGGGGTAACTACGAGCAGTACTTC
cdr3_aa: CASTPGTGGNYEQYF

clone_size: NA
d_call: NA
j_call: TRBJ1-1
v_call: TRBV29-1
cdr3_nt: TGCAGCGCCGAGGGACAAATGAACACTGAAGCTTTCTTT
cdr3_aa: CSAEGQMNTEAFF

clone_size: NA
d_call: TRBD1
j_call: TRBJ1-5
v_call: TRBV9
cdr3_nt: TGTGCCAGCAGCGTGGGACAGGGGGCCAGTCAGCCCCAGCATTTT
cdr3_aa: CASSVGQGASQPQHF

clone_size: NA
d_call: NA
j_call: TRBJ2-5
v_call: TRBV6-5
cdr3_nt: TGTGCCAGCAGTTACGGGCGGGGAGACGGGGAGACCCAGTACTTC
cdr3_aa: CASSYGRGDGETQYF

clone_size: NA
d_call: NA
j_call: TRBJ1-2
v_call: TRBV19
cdr3_nt: TGTGCCAGTACCCCCCCCGGCGGTTTCATCTATGGCTACACCTTC
cdr3_aa: CASTPPGGFIYGYTF

clone_size: NA
d_call: NA
j_call: TRBJ1-4
v_call: TRBV9
cdr3_nt: TGTGCCAGCAGCGCTAGACAGACTAATGAAAAACTGTTTTTT
cdr3_aa: CASSARQTNEKLFF

clone_size: NA
d_call: NA
j_call: TRBJ1-2
v_call: TRBV19
cdr3_nt: TGTGCCAGTAGTTCAACAGGTTTGAAAGGCTACACCTTC
cdr3_aa: CASSSTGLKGYTF

clone_size: NA
d_call: NA
j_call: TRBJ2-2
v_call: TRBV7-9
cdr3_nt: TGTGCCAGCAGCCAGGGCGGGACCTTCACCGCGAACACCGGGGAGCTGTTTTTT
cdr3_aa: CASSQGGTFTANTGELFF

clone_size: NA
d_call: NA
j_call: TRBJ2-1
v_call: TRBV7-9
cdr3_nt: TGTGCCAGCATGCGGACACACAATGAGCAGTTCTTC
cdr3_aa: CASMRTHNEQFF

clone_size: few
d_call: NA
j_call: TRBJ1-2
v_call: TRBV6-5
cdr3_nt: TGTGCCAGCAGTTACCCCGAGGCCGGGGGCTACACCTTC
cdr3_aa: CASSYPEAGGYTF

clone_size: NA
d_call: NA
j_call: TRBJ2-1
v_call: TRBV30
cdr3_nt: TGTGCCTGGAGCGGCCAGCGCGGATACTACAATGAGCAGTTCTTC
cdr3_aa: CAWSGQRGYYNEQFF

clone_size: NA
d_call: TRBD1
j_call: TRBJ1-3
v_call: TRBV30
cdr3_nt: TGTGCCTGGAGTATATCGACAGGGTCTACCATATATTTT
cdr3_aa: CAWSISTGSTIYF

clone_size: few
d_call: NA
j_call: TRBJ2-7
v_call: TRBV9
cdr3_nt: TGTGCCAGCAGCGTAGGAGGTTTAGGAGGCGATGAGCAGTACTTC
cdr3_aa: CASSVGGLGGDEQYF

clone_size: NA
d_call: TRBD2
j_call: TRBJ2-2
v_call: TRBV11-2
cdr3_nt: TGTGCCAGCAGCTTACTAGCGGGAGTCTCAGCCGGGGAGCTGTTTTTT
cdr3_aa: CASSLLAGVSAGELFF

clone_size: NA
d_call: NA
j_call: TRBJ2-2
v_call: TRBV11-3
cdr3_nt: TGTGCCAGCAGCTCCCCCCGTTCTCCCGGGGAGCTGTTTTTT
cdr3_aa: CASSSPRSPGELFF

clone_size: NA
d_call: TRBD1
j_call: TRBJ2-1
v_call: TRBV7-2
cdr3_nt: TGTGCCAGCACCAGACAGGGGGCGCTCGGCAATGAGCAGTTCTTC
cdr3_aa: CASTRQGALGNEQFF

clone_size: NA
d_call: TRBD1
j_call: TRBJ1-1
v_call: TRBV14
cdr3_nt: TGTGCCAGCAGCCTACTGACAGGGTCCGTGAACACTGAAGCTTTCTTT
cdr3_aa: CASSLLTGSVNTEAFF

clone_size: NA
d_call: TRBD2
j_call: TRBJ2-1
v_call: TRBV7-2
cdr3_nt: TGTGCCAGCAGTGCTCCCCGGCGGGGGAATGAGCAGTTCTTC
cdr3_aa: CASSAPRRGNEQFF